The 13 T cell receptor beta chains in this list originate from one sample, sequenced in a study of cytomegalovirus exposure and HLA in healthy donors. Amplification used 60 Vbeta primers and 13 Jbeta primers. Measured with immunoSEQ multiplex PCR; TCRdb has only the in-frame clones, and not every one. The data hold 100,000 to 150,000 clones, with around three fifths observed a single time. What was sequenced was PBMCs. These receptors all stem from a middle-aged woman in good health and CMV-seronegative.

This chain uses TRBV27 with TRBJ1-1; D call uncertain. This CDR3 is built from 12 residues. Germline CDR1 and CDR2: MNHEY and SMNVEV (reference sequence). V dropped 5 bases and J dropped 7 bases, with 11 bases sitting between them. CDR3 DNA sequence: TGTGCCAGCAGTCCCGGGTGGAGTGAAGCTTTCTTT. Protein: CASSPGWSEAFF.

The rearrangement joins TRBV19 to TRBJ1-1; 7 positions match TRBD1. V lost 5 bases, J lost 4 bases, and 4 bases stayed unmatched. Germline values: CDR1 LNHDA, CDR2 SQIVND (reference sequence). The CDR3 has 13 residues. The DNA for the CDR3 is TGTGCCAGTAGTGCAGGGGGTGTCACTGAAGCTTTCTTT. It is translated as CASSAGGVTEAFF.

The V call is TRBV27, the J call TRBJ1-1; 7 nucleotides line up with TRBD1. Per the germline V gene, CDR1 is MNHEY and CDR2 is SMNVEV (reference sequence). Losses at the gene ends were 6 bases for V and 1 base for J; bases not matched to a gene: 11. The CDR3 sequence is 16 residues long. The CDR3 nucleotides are TGTGCCAGCAGCGGCTGGGGGAAGGGGGCGAACACTGAAGCTTTCTTT. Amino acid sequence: CASSGWGKGANTEAFF.

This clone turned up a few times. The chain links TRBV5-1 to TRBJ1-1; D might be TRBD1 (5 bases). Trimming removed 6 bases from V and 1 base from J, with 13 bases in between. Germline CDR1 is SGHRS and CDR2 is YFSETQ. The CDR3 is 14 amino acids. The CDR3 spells CASTPGQRNTEAFF. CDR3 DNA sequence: TGCGCCAGCACCCCAGGGCAGCGGAACACTGAAGCTTTCTTT.

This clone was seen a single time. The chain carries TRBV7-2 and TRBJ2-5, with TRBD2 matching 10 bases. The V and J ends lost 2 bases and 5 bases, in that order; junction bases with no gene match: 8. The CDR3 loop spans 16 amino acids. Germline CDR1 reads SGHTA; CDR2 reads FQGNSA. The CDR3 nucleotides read TGTGCCAGCAGCTTAAAGGGTAGCGGGGGGTGGGAGACCCAGTACTTC. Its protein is CASSLKGSGGWETQYF.

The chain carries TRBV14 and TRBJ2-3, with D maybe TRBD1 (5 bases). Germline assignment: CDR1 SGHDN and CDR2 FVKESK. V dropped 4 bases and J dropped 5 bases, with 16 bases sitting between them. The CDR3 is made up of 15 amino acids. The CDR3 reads CASSPIQGWGDTQYF. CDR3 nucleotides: TGTGCCAGCAGCCCTATCCAGGGATGGGGAGATACGCAGTATTTT.

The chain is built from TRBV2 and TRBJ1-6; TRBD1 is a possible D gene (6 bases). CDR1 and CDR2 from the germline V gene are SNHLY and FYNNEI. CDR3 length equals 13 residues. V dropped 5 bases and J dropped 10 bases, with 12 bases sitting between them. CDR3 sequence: CASSPNRESPLHF. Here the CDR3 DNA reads TGTGCCAGCAGTCCAAACAGGGAGTCACCCCTCCACTTT.

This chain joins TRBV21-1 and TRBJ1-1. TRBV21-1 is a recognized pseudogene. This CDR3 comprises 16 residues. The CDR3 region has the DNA TGTGCCAGCAGCAAGATGGGGTCGGGGGTGAACACTGAAGCTTTCTTT. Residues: CASSKMGSGVNTEAFF.

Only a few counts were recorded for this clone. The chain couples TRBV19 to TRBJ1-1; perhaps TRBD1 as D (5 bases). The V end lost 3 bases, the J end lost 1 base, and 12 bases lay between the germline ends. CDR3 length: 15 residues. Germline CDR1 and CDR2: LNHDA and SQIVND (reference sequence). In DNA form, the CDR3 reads TGTGCCAGTAGTATTACTGACAGACGGAACACTGAAGCTTTCTTT. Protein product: CASSITDRRNTEAFF.

The CDR3 bases are TGTGCCAGCCAGGGACACCTTATGGAGCTGTTTTTT. Translated, it gives CASQGHLMELFF. V gene TRBV2 combines with J gene TRBJ2-2; TRBD1 is a possible D gene (6 bases). CDR3 length: 12 amino acids. Germline lookup yields CDR1 SNHLY and CDR2 FYNNEI. V lost 8 bases and J lost 10, with 14 bases in between.

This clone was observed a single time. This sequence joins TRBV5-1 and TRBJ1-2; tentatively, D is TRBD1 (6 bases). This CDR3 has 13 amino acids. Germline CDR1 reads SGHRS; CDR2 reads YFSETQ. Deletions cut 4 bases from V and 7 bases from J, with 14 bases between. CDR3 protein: CASSAGLQGGYTF. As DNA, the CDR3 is TGCGCCAGCAGCGCGGGTCTACAGGGTGGCTACACCTTC. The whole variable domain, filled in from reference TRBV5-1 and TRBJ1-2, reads KAGVTQTPRYLIKTRGQQVTLSCSPISGHRSVSWYQQTPGQGLQFLFEYFSETQRNKGNFPGRFSGRQFSNSRSEMNVSTLELGDSALYLCASSAGLQGGYTFGSGTRLTVV.

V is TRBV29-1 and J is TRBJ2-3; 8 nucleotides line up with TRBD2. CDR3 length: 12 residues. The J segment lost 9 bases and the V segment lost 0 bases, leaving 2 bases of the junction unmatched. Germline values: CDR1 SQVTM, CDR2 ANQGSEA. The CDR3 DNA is TGCAGCGTTGAAGATCGCGGGAGGACGCAGTATTTT. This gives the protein CSVEDRGRTQYF.

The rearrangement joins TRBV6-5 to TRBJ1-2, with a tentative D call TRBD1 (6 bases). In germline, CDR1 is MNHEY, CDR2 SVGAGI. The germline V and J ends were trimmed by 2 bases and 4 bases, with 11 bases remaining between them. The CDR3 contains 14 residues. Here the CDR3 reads CASSYGTFLYGYTF. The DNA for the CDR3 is TGTGCCAGCAGTTACGGGACATTCCTCTATGGCTACACCTTC.